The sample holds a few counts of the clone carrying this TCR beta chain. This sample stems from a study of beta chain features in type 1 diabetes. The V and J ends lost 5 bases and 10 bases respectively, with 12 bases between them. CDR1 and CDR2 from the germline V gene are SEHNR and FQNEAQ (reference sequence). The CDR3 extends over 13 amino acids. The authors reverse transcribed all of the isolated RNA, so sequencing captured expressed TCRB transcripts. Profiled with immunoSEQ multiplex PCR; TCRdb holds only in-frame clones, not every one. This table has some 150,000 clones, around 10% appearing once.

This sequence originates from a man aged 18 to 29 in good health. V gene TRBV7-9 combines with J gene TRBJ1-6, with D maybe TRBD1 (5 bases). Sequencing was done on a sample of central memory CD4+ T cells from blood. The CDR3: CASSGAGRSPLHF. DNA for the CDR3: TGTGCCAGCAGCGGGGCAGGTCGCTCACCCCTCCACTTT. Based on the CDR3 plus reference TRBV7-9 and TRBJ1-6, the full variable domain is DTGVSQNPRHKITKRGQNVTFRCDPISEHNRLYWYRQTLGQGPEFLTYFQNEAQLEKSRLLSDRFSAERPKGSFSTLEIQRTEQGDSAMYLCASSGAGRSPLHFGNGTRLTVT.